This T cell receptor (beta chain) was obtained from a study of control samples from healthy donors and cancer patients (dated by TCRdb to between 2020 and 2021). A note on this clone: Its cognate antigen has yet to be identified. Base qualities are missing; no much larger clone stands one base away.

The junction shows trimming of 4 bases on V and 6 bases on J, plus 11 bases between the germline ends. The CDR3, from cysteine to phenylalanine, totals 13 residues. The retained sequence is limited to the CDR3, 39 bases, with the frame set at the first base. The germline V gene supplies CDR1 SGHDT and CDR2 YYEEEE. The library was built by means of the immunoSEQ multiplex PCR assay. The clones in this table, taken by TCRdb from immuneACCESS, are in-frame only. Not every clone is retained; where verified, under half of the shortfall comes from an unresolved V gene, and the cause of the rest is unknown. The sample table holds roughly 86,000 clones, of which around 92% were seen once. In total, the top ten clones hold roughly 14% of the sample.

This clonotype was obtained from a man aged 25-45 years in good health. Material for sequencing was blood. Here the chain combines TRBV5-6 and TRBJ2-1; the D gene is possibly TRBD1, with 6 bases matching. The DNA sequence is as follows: TGTGCCAGCAGCAAAACAGGGATCAATGAGCAGTTCTTC. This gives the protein CASSKTGINEQFF.